Listed below are T cell receptor beta chains from one sample, sequenced in a study of metastatic and nonmetastatic thyroid tumors. Using MiXCR, TCRdb re-called clones from the PCR reads. The sample contains approximately 60,000 clones, 25% to 35% of which appear only once. The sequenced sample consisted of blood. The receptors derive from a female donor with papillary thyroid cancer or a benign thyroid nodule (not recorded which). Some clones in this sample may be carry-over from other donors' samples. Both conserved end residues are part of each CDR3. A D gene is named only where the DNA matches it firmly. Only part of the rows carry a size: once, few, many, or a class if the clone is expanded.

DNA	CDR3	V	J	D	size
TGTGCCAGCAGCTTCAGACTAGCGGGAAACACCGGGGAGCTGTTTTTT	CASSFRLAGNTGELFF	TRBV11-2	TRBJ2-2	TRBD2	-
TGTGCCTGGACCACAGGGGCCGGGAACTACGAGCAGTACTTC	CAWTTGAGNYEQYF	TRBV30	TRBJ2-7	TRBD1	-
TGTGCCAGTAGTAGGCTAGCGGGAGCGGAGACCCAGTACTTC	CASSRLAGAETQYF	TRBV19	TRBJ2-5	TRBD2	few
TGTGCCAGCCGATCGGGCGGCAGGGGGTTCTATGGCTACACCTTC	CASRSGGRGFYGYTF	TRBV27	TRBJ1-2	TRBD1	medium-sized
TGTGCCAGTAGTACAACCGGGACAGCCACAGATACGCAGTATTTT	CASSTTGTATDTQYF	TRBV19	TRBJ2-3	TRBD1	few
TGTGCCTGGAGTGTACGGGACAAAAATCAGCCCCAGCATTTT	CAWSVRDKNQPQHF	TRBV30	TRBJ1-5	-	few
TGTGCCAGTCGTACTAGCGGGACCGATACGCAGTATTTT	CASRTSGTDTQYF	TRBV6-1	TRBJ2-3	TRBD2	few
TGTGCCAGCAGTTTGAAGGCGGGAGTTTCGAATAATGAGCAGTTCTTC	CASSLKAGVSNNEQFF	TRBV12-3/TRBV12-4	TRBJ2-1	TRBD2	-
TGTGCCAGCAGTTACAGGGGTGCGACCGGGGAGCTGTTTTTT	CASSYRGATGELFF	TRBV27	TRBJ2-2	TRBD1	-
TGCAGTGCTAGAGCGGGAGAAGCTGTAGATACGCAGTATTTT	CSARAGEAVDTQYF	TRBV20-1	TRBJ2-3	-	-
TGTGCCAGCAGATTCGGGCAGAACACTGAAGCTTTCTTT	CASRFGQNTEAFF	TRBV7-9	TRBJ1-1	-	once
TGTGCCAGCAGTTTACCCGGGACAGCCCAAGAGACCCAGTACTTC	CASSLPGTAQETQYF	TRBV28	TRBJ2-5	TRBD1	few
TGCGCCAGCAGCGCCCAGACTATGGAAGATACGCAGTATTTT	CASSAQTMEDTQYF	TRBV5-1	TRBJ2-3	-	many
TGTGCCAGCCGGTATCAGGGGTACACTGAAGCTTTCTTT	CASRYQGYTEAFF	TRBV6-1	TRBJ1-1	-	few
TGTGCCAGCAGCCAGCAGGCCGGGGAGACAGATACGCAGTATTTT	CASSQQAGETDTQYF	TRBV13	TRBJ2-3	-	-